These T cell receptor beta chains were read from a single sample in a study of T cell responses to AZD1222 COVID-19 vaccine. Clones were sequenced by immunoSEQ multiplex PCR, and TCRdb holds only the in-frame ones, with some missing. The sample carries about 110,000 clones, about 92% recorded once. The material was peripheral blood, obtained on day 0 of AZD1222 vaccination. Every receptor here comes from an adult in good health. Both conserved end residues are part of each CDR3.

TRBJ1-6	TRBV9	CASSVEGDNSPLHF
TRBJ1-4	TRBV30	CAWSPGQLNEKLFF
TRBJ2-3	TRBV19	CASSLGGGTDTQYF
TRBJ1-5	TRBV19	CASSTGGSYNQPQHF
TRBJ1-5	TRBV7-2	CASSPQIYSNQPQHF
TRBJ1-1	TRBV5-6	CASSLSTGSNTEAFF
TRBJ1-3	TRBV4-2	CASSLGLQDSGNTIYF
TRBJ1-1	TRBV19	CASSTPHRSGATEAFF
TRBJ1-1	TRBV4-3	CASSQERLTGTEAFF
TRBJ1-2	TRBV28	CASSVDYGYTF
TRBJ1-1	TRBV14	CASSQGKIPIQAEAFF
TRBJ2-5	TRBV29-1	CSVQGAIQETQYF
TRBJ1-5	TRBV19	CASSGQGSQPQHF
TRBJ2-7	TRBV27	CASSLDIAGVYEQYF
TRBJ2-3	TRBV6-6	CASRRTGGQDTQYF
TRBJ2-7	TRBV18	CASSPDRTYEQYF
TRBJ2-2	TRBV19	CASSIGGADTGELFF
TRBJ1-1	TRBV7-2	CASLGQRNTEAFF
TRBJ2-5	TRBV30	CAWRRGLETQYF
TRBJ2-3	TRBV7-2	CASSLVGGSSTDTQYF